The T cell receptor (beta chain) under discussion was sequenced for a study of beta chain features in type 1 diabetes. This clone came up a few times. No antigen is known for it. Study-wide results and limits: Among all four CD4+ subsets, Type 1 diabetes patients had TCRB CDR3s that were moderately but significantly shorter.

The sequenced template was cDNA made from the entire isolated RNA. The assay was immunoSEQ multiplex PCR, and TCRdb's table has in-frame clones only and misses some. Seen here are a few hundred thousand clones, around 13% observed once, and the top ten hold approximately 0.018%. Stem cell-like memory, regulatory, central memory and naive CD4+ cells were sorted via CD45RO/CCR7/CD25/CD127/CD95/CD27. The ends were cut back, 2 bases at V and 3 bases at J, with 8 bases in the middle. The CDR3 runs to 13 residues. The germline V gene encodes CDR1 SGHNT and CDR2 YYREEE (reference sequence). The chain recombines TRBV5-4 with TRBJ1-1; D ambiguous. The source is a man in his thirties or forties with type 1 diabetes. The sample consisted of naive CD4+ T cells from blood. The CDR3 sequence is CASSFREDTEAFF. The CDR3 DNA follows: TGTGCCAGCAGCTTCCGGGAGGACACTGAAGCTTTCTTT.